The rows below give T cell receptor beta chains drawn from one sample of a study of technical replicates of blood from a handful of donors. TCRdb keeps only in-frame clones here, not all; method: immunoSEQ multiplex PCR. The sample includes under 90,000 clones, about 96% of them seen just once. Sequenced sample: T cells isolated from PBMCs. The receptor source for this set is a human donor in good health. Each CDR3 is given with its conserved first and last residue. A D gene is named only where the DNA matches it firmly. For some rows the clone size is stated as once, few or many, or as a class when expanded; others skip it.

.	TRBJ2-7	.	TRBV7-8	CASSLGQNYEQYF	TGTGCCAGCAGCTTAGGACAGAACTACGAGCAGTACTTC
TRBD2	TRBJ2-7	.	TRBV5-1	CASSLAGTNAYEQYF	TGCGCCAGCAGCTTGGCCGGGACTAACGCCTACGAGCAGTACTTC
TRBD1	TRBJ1-2	.	TRBV25-1	CASSDWDSRYGYTF	TGTGCCAGCAGTGATTGGGACAGTCGCTATGGCTACACCTTC
.	TRBJ1-2	.	TRBV28	CASSLFGGTSNYGYTF	TGTGCCAGCAGTTTATTCGGAGGCACCTCTAACTATGGCTACACCTTC
TRBD1	TRBJ2-5	.	TRBV5-4	CASSLRQGFLSETQYF	TGTGCCAGCAGCTTGCGACAGGGGTTCTTGTCAGAGACCCAGTACTTC
.	TRBJ1-4	.	TRBV7-2	CASSLVGRGREKLFF	TGTGCCAGCAGCTTAGTCGGCAGGGGTCGGGAAAAACTGTTTTTT
.	TRBJ1-3	.	TRBV15	CATSRGSPRAADSLYF	TGTGCCACCAGCAGAGGCAGCCCCAGAGCAGCAGATAGCTTATATTTT
.	TRBJ1-3	.	TRBV6-5	CASSSSAIQSGNTIYF	TGTGCCAGCAGTTCATCGGCGATACAGTCTGGAAACACCATATATTTT
TRBD2	TRBJ2-1	.	TRBV6-1	CASSEFASGLRGSYNEQFF	TGTGCCAGCAGTGAATTCGCTAGCGGGCTTAGAGGTTCCTACAATGAGCAGTTCTTC
.	TRBJ2-2	.	TRBV5-4	CASSPGSNTGELFF	TGTGCCAGCAGCCCGGGGAGTAACACCGGGGAGCTGTTTTTT
.	TRBJ2-7	.	TRBV28	CASRAEQGSEQYF	TGTGCCAGCAGGGCCGAACAGGGAAGCGAGCAGTACTTC
TRBD1	TRBJ2-7	.	TRBV5-1	CASSTLQGPGEQYF	TGCGCCAGCAGCACCCTACAGGGGCCCGGCGAGCAGTACTTC
TRBD1	TRBJ1-2	.	TRBV11-3	CASSLERGQNGYTF	TGTGCCAGCAGCTTAGAACGGGGACAGAATGGCTACACCTTC
TRBD1	TRBJ2-3	.	TRBV5-1	CASSTGQGGTDTQYF	TGCGCCAGCAGTACGGGACAGGGTGGCACAGATACGCAGTATTTT
TRBD2	TRBJ2-1	.	TRBV5-1	CASSLTSGGSDYNEQFF	TGCGCCAGCAGCTTGACTAGCGGGGGGTCTGACTACAATGAGCAGTTCTTC
TRBD1	TRBJ1-3	.	TRBV4-1	CASSHPGQRRNTIYF	TGCGCCAGCAGCCACCCGGGACAGAGGAGAAACACCATATATTTT
.	TRBJ2-2	.	TRBV5-1	CASSLDLGGHTGELFF	TGCGCCAGCAGCCTGGATTTGGGTGGACATACCGGGGAGCTGTTTTTT
TRBD2	TRBJ2-1	.	TRBV4-1	CASSHPTSGEYNEQFF	TGCGCCAGCAGCCACCCAACTAGCGGGGAATACAATGAGCAGTTCTTC
TRBD1	TRBJ1-1	.	TRBV6-1	CATDRASTEAFF	TGTGCCACCGACAGGGCCAGCACTGAAGCTTTCTTT
.	TRBJ1-2	.	TRBV6-5	CASSFQGTYGYTF	TGTGCCAGCAGTTTCCAGGGGACATATGGCTACACCTTC
.	TRBJ2-5	.	TRBV4-1	CASSQGSQETQYF	TGCGCCAGCAGCCAAGGTAGTCAAGAGACCCAGTACTTC
.	TRBJ1-3	.	TRBV29-1	CSVESDTIYF	TGCAGCGTTGAATCAGACACCATATATTTT
.	TRBJ1-3	once	TRBV29-1	CSVGGLPSSSGNTIYF	TGCAGCGTTGGAGGTCTCCCCAGCAGCTCTGGAAACACCATATATTTT
TRBD1	TRBJ2-1	.	TRBV15	CATSRPGQGIEQFF	TGTGCCACCAGCAGACCGGGACAGGGAATTGAGCAGTTCTTC
TRBD2	TRBJ2-5	.	TRBV6-5	CASSPAGGETQYF	TGTGCCAGCAGCCCAGCGGGAGGAGAGACCCAGTACTTC
.	TRBJ2-3	.	TRBV6-5	CASSTRDPSTDTQYF	TGTGCCAGCAGTACCCGGGATCCTAGCACAGATACGCAGTATTTT
.	TRBJ1-5	.	TRBV5-8	CASSLGIRRAGQPQHF	TGTGCCAGCAGCTTGGGAATTCGGAGGGCGGGTCAGCCCCAGCATTTT
TRBD1	TRBJ2-2	once	TRBV7-7	CASSWGQGANGELFF	TGTGCTAGCAGCTGGGGACAGGGGGCTAACGGGGAGCTGTTTTTT
TRBD2	TRBJ2-3	.	TRBV5-1	CASSLSYSGADTQYF	TGCGCCAGCAGCTTGTCGTATAGCGGGGCAGATACGCAGTATTTT
.	TRBJ2-5	.	TRBV6-1	CASSEKGETQYF	TGTGCCAGCAGTGAAAAGGGGGAGACCCAGTACTTC
TRBD1	TRBJ2-7	.	TRBV5-1	CASSLADRGVSYEQYF	TGCGCCAGCAGCTTGGCCGACAGGGGGGTCTCCTACGAGCAGTACTTC
TRBD2	TRBJ2-1	.	TRBV7-8	CASTRGGNEQFF	TGTGCCAGCACCCGGGGGGGCAATGAGCAGTTCTTC
.	TRBJ1-4	.	TRBV2	CATSGFEKLFF	TGTGCCACCTCAGGGTTTGAAAAACTGTTTTTT
.	TRBJ1-6	once	TRBV7-9	CASSLVGGNSPLHF	TGTGCCAGCAGCTTAGTCGGGGGGAATTCACCCCTCCACTTT
.	TRBJ2-7	.	TRBV6-5	CASSYSGQKGQQYF	TGTGCCAGCAGTTACTCGGGACAAAAGGGGCAGCAGTACTTC
TRBD1	TRBJ2-7	.	TRBV5-1	CASRATGNYEQYF	TGCGCCAGCCGAGCGACAGGGAACTACGAGCAGTACTTC
TRBD2	TRBJ2-1	.	TRBV29-1	CSVVGLAGARNEQFF	TGCAGCGTTGTGGGTCTAGCGGGAGCGAGGAATGAGCAGTTCTTC
.	TRBJ2-7	.	TRBV11-3	CASSLLGGRPYEQYF	TGTGCCAGCAGCTTATTGGGAGGCCGCCCCTACGAGCAGTACTTC
TRBD2	TRBJ2-5	.	TRBV4-1	CASSLLRVAGKETQYF	TGCGCCAGCAGCCTACTGAGGGTAGCGGGAAAGGAGACCCAGTACTTC
TRBD1	TRBJ2-7	.	TRBV11-1	CASSFGTAAYEQYF	TGTGCCAGCAGCTTTGGGACAGCAGCCTACGAGCAGTACTTC
.	TRBJ2-3	.	TRBV30	CAWSDPTTQYF	TGTGCCTGGAGTGATCCTACGACGCAGTATTTT
.	TRBJ2-7	.	TRBV25-1	CASSELFMCGSNEQYF	TGTGCCAGCAGTGAACTCTTTATGTGTGGGAGCAACGAGCAGTACTTC
.	TRBJ2-7	.	TRBV5-5	CASSFDGTTVIYEQYF	TGTGCCAGCAGCTTTGATGGAACCACAGTAATCTACGAGCAGTACTTC
TRBD1	TRBJ1-1	.	TRBV6-5	CASSSADRRTEAFF	TGTGCCAGCAGTTCAGCGGACAGGAGAACTGAAGCTTTCTTT
.	TRBJ2-5	.	TRBV2	CARGTGDSETQYF	TGTGCCAGAGGGACTGGAGACTCGGAGACCCAGTACTTC
TRBD1	TRBJ2-2	.	TRBV5-6	CASRLQGAGELFF	TGTGCCAGCAGATTACAGGGGGCCGGGGAGCTGTTTTTT
.	TRBJ2-7	once	TRBV6-5	CASSYKSTYEQYF	TGTGCCAGCAGTTACAAATCAACCTACGAGCAGTACTTC
.	TRBJ2-7	.	TRBV21-1	CASSSYRVGTYEQYF	TGTGCCAGCAGCTCCTACAGGGTAGGGACCTACGAGCAGTACTTC
.	TRBJ2-7	.	TRBV6-5	CASSYTDSELGQYF	TGTGCCAGCAGTTACACGGACAGCGAATTAGGGCAGTACTTC
.	TRBJ1-2	.	TRBV6-6	CASSFEPSGGYTF	TGTGCCAGCAGTTTTGAGCCATCGGGAGGCTACACCTTC
.	TRBJ1-1	.	TRBV25-1	CASRGAGSMTEAFF	TGTGCCAGCAGAGGGGCAGGGTCGATGACTGAAGCTTTCTTT